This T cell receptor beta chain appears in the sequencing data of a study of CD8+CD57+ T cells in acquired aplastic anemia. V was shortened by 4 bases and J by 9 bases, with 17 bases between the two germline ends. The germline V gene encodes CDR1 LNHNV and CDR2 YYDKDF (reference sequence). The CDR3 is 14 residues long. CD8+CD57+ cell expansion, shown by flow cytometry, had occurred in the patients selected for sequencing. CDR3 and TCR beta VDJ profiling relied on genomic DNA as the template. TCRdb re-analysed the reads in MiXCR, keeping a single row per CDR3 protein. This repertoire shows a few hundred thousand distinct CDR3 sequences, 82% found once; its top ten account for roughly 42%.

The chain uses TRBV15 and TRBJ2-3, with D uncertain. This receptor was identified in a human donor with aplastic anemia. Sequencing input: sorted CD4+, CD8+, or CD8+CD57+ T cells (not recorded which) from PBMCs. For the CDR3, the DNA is TGTGCCACCAGCATAGCCAGAGATCAAGAGACGCAGTATTTT. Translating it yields CATSIARDQETQYF. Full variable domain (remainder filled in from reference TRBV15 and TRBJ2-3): DAMVIQNPRYQVTQFGKPVTLSCSQTLNHNVMYWYQQKSSQAPKLLFHYYDKDFNNEADTPDNFQSRRPNTSFCFLDIRSPGLGDTAMYLCATSIARDQETQYFGPGTRLTVL.